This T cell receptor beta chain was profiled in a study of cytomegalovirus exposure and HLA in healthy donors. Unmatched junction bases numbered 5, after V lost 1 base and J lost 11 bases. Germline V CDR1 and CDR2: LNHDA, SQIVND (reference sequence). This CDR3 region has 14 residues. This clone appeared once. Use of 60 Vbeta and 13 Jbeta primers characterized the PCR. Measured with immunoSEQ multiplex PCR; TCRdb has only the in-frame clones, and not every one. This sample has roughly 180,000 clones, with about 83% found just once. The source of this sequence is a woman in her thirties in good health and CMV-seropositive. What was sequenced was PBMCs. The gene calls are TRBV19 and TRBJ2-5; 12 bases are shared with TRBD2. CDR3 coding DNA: TGTGCCAGTAGTATAGGACTAGCGGGAGAAAAGCAGTACTTC. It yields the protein CASSIGLAGEKQYF.